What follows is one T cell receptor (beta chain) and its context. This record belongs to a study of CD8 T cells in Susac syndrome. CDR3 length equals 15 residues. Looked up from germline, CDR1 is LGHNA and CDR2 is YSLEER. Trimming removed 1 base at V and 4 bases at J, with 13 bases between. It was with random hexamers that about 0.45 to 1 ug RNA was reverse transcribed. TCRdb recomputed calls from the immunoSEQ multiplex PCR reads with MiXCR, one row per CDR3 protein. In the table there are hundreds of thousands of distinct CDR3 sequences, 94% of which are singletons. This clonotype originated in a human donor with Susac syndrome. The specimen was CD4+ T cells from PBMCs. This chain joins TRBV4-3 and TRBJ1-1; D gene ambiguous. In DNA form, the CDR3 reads TGCGCCAGCAGCCAAGCCGTTACGGGAAGCACTGAAGCTTTCTTT. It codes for CASSQAVTGSTEAFF.